This T cell receptor beta chain was found in a study of shared clonotypes between healthy human individuals. Naive CD8 cells lacked CD45RO and underwent positive selection for CCR7, leaving out terminally differentiated effector memory CD45RA+ cells. Using roughly 180 ng DNA, about 30,000 T cell genomes, the sorted-subset replicate PCRs were run. The data were produced by immunoSEQ multiplex PCR, yet TCRdb's version contains in-frame clones alone and is incomplete. The data show about 2.1 million clones, with 90% to 95% seen just once and more than 1.5% held by the top ten. From germline, CDR1 is SGHRS and CDR2 YFSETQ. This CDR3 comprises 19 residues. Trimming cost V 2 bases and J 4 bases; bases outside gene matches: 10. This clone was observed a single time.

The V and J genes are TRBV5-1 and TRBJ2-3, with 16 bases matching TRBD2. The receptor was derived from a man younger than 35 in good health. Some clones in this sample may be carry-over from other donors' samples. The sample was naive CD8+ T cells from PBMCs. The CDR3 here is CASSFAPGLAGGPPDTQYF. Written as DNA, the CDR3 is TGCGCCAGCAGCTTTGCGCCGGGACTAGCGGGAGGGCCCCCAGATACGCAGTATTTT.